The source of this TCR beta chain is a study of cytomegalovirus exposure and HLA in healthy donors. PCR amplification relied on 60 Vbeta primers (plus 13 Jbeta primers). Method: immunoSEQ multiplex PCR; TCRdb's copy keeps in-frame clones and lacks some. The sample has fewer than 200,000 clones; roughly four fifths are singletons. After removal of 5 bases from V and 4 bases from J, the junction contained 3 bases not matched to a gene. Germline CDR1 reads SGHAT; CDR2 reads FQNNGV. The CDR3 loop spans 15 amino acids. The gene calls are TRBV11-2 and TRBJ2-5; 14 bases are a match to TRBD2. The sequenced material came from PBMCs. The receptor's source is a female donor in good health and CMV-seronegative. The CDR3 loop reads CASSPGTSGGETQYF. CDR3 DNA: TGTGCCAGCAGCCCCGGGACTAGCGGGGGAGAGACCCAGTACTTC.